This T cell receptor beta chain is from a study of cytomegalovirus exposure and HLA in healthy donors. Produced via immunoSEQ multiplex PCR; TCRdb's table is partial and in-frame only. This table holds about 160,000 clones, under 90% found once. CDR3 length equals 16 residues. Unmatched junction bases numbered 8, after V lost 0 bases and J lost 3 bases. From germline, CDR1 is WSHSY and CDR2 SAAADI. This clonotype was obtained from a man aged 18 to 29 in good health and CMV-seropositive. The specimen was PBMCs. The chain has TRBV10-2 and TRBJ2-7, with 7 bases lining up with TRBD2. In nucleotides, the CDR3 is TGCGCCAGCAGTGAGTCCCGGCTAGCGGTACGCTACGAGCAGTACTTC. Encoded protein: CASSESRLAVRYEQYF.